The rows below give T cell receptor beta chains drawn from one sample of a study of regulatory T cells in long-lasting Graves disease. TCRdb reprocessed the multiplex PCR reads with MiXCR, giving one entry per CDR3 protein. Among some 490,000 distinct CDR3 sequences listed, 12% were seen once. This sample was shared with a second study, whose subject was T cells in Graves' hyperthyroidism and ophthalmopathy.

The source was peripheral blood mononuclear cells (PBMCs), collected at new diagnosis, from a patient treated with antithyroid drugs. The receptor source for this set is a young woman with Graves disease. CDR3s include the opening cysteine and the closing phenylalanine or tryptophan. The D gene is left open where the match is weak. Clone size is stated in some rows and not others, as once, few, many or a class when expanded.

13 NA TRBJ1-1 TRBV4-1 NA TGCGCCAGCAGCCAAGATTGGGGGGGGGAAGCTTTCTTT CASSQDWGGEAFF
14 many TRBJ2-1 TRBV11-1 NA TGTGCCAGCAGCTTTTCAGCCGGCTTCAATGAGCAGTTCTTC CASSFSAGFNEQFF
15 NA TRBJ1-5 TRBV24-1 NA TGTGCCACCAGTGAGGGGACCGGGCCCCATCAGCCCCAGCATTTT CATSEGTGPHQPQHF
15 NA TRBJ2-5 TRBV10-2 TRBD2 TGCGCCAGCAGTGAGTCGGTAGCGGGTGGCGGGGCCCAGCACTTC CASSESVAGGGAQHF
14 NA TRBJ2-3 TRBV19 NA TGTGCCAGTAGTCTGGAGCCGGGCCCAGATACGCAGTATTTT CASSLEPGPDTQYF
15 NA TRBJ1-6 TRBV12-3/TRBV12-4 NA TGTGCCAGCAGCTTAAGGGCAGGGGAGAATTCACCCCTCCACTTT CASSLRAGENSPLHF
13 NA TRBJ2-7 TRBV6-1 NA TGTGCCAGCAGTGAGACGTGGGGCCACGAGCAGTACTTC CASSETWGHEQYF
17 many TRBJ2-1 TRBV28 TRBD2 TGTGCCAGCAAACTCCCTCTTGGGGCTAGCGGGAGGGCCCAGCAGTTCTTC CASKLPLGASGRAQQFF
13 many TRBJ2-7 TRBV12-3/TRBV12-4 NA TGTGCCAGCAGGAATGGGCAGACCTACGAGCAGTACTTC CASRNGQTYEQYF
15 many TRBJ2-5 TRBV27 TRBD2 TGTGCCAGCAGCCGCAGGACTAGCCCTTGGGAGACCCAGTACTTC CASSRRTSPWETQYF
17 few TRBJ2-1 TRBV20-1 NA TGCAGTGCTAGAGGGGGGCGGGGGAGTGCTAAATACAATGAGCAGTTCTTC CSARGGRGSAKYNEQFF
15 few TRBJ2-7 TRBV4-1 NA TGCGCCAGCAGCCAAGGAGCATGGACAGCTTACGAGCAGTACTTC CASSQGAWTAYEQYF
13 few TRBJ1-1 TRBV19 NA TGTGCCAGTAGTGTTGGAAGAGGCACTGAAGCTTTCTTT CASSVGRGTEAFF
14 many TRBJ2-3 TRBV3-1 NA TGTGCCAGCAGCCAAGATCGTACGGGTGATACGCAGTATTTT CASSQDRTGDTQYF
16 few TRBJ2-1 TRBV12-3/TRBV12-4 TRBD2 TGTGCCAGCAGTACTCCAGCGGGAGGCCCCGACAATGAGCAGTTCTTC CASSTPAGGPDNEQFF
13 many TRBJ1-1 TRBV29-1 TRBD1 TGCAGCGCCGAGACAGGGAGGGCCACTGAAGCTTTCTTT CSAETGRATEAFF
16 few TRBJ2-3 TRBV6-2/TRBV6-3 TRBD2 TGTGCCAGCAGTTCCCGACTAGCGGGAGGTGCAGATACGCAGTATTTT CASSSRLAGGADTQYF
16 many TRBJ1-2 TRBV6-1 TRBD1 TGTGCCAGCAGTGAAGCTCCTCAGGGGGGGCTCTATGGCTACACCTTC CASSEAPQGGLYGYTF
15 NA TRBJ1-3 TRBV19 NA TGTGCCAGTAGTATTGGAATCGTAGCTGGAACCACCATATATTTT CASSIGIVAGTTIYF
13 NA TRBJ2-1 TRBV18 NA TGTGCCAGCTCCCCCACTAGCTCGGCTGAGCAGTTCTTC CASSPTSSAEQFF
13 many TRBJ2-7 TRBV11-1 NA TGTGCCAGCAGCTCCGGACAGCACTACGAGCAGTACTTC CASSSGQHYEQYF
17 many TRBJ1-2 TRBV7-8 TRBD1 TGTGCCAGCAGCTTATCAGTTCGCACAGGGGGGACTTATGGCTACACCTTC CASSLSVRTGGTYGYTF
15 NA TRBJ2-1 TRBV4-3 NA TGCGCCAGCAGCCAAGAATGGATTGCGGACAATGAGCAGTTCTTC CASSQEWIADNEQFF
15 few TRBJ1-3 TRBV6-2/TRBV6-3 NA TGTGCCAGCAGTACCCGGCGGGACTCTGGAAACACCATATATTTT CASSTRRDSGNTIYF
18 many TRBJ2-3 TRBV15 TRBD2 TGTGCCACCAGCAGAGATCACCTAGCGGGAGGGCGCACAGATACGCAGTATTTT CATSRDHLAGGRTDTQYF
15 many TRBJ2-1 TRBV14 TRBD1 TGTGCCAGCAGCCCCGGATGGGACAGGGAAAATGAGCAGTTCTTC CASSPGWDRENEQFF
13 NA TRBJ2-7 TRBV11-2 NA TGTGCCAGCAGCTTAGATTTCCAGTCGCAGCAGTACTTC CASSLDFQSQQYF
16 few TRBJ2-1 TRBV7-9 TRBD2 TGTGCCAGCAGCTTAGTTGGAGGGAGGGTTCACAATGAGCAGTTCTTC CASSLVGGRVHNEQFF